This record covers a single T cell receptor beta chain. Original processing notes: Nucleated cell counts were estimated from reference gene primer amplification. Generated by immunoSEQ multiplex PCR, the TCRdb table keeps only in-frame clones and is missing some. V, J and clone size are those of that table, while D and trimming were read from the DNA. Counted here are around 80,000 clones, 75% to 85% occurring once; the ten biggest clones make up about 30%. CDR3 length: 15 amino acids. Trimming pared 2 bases from V and 4 bases from J, leaving 14 bases between. CDR1 and CDR2 from the germline V gene are MNHNS and SASEGT. This record belongs to a study of blood T cell repertoires in COVID-19. Study information: T cells, B-cell-depleted T cells, or PBMCs provided the cDNA or gDNA that served as material.

The chain joins TRBV6-1 to TRBJ1-2, with D unclear. The sample consisted of peripheral blood. This receptor was taken from a human donor in a cohort sampled during active COVID-19. The CDR3: CASSETRTVSYGYTF. The CDR3 DNA is TGTGCCAGCAGTGAAACCCGTACAGTTTCCTATGGCTACACCTTC.